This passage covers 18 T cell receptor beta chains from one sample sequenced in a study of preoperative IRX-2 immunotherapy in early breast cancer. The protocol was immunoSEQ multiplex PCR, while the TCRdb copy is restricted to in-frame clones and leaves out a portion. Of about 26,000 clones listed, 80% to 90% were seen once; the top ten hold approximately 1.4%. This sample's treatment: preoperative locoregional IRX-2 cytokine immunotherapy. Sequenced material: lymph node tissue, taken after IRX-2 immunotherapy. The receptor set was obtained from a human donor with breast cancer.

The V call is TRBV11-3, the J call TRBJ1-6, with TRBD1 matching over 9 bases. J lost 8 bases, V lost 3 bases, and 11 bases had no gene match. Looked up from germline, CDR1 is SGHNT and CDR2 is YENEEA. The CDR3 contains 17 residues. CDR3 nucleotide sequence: TGTGCCAGCAGCTTGACCCTCGGGACAGGGTCCCATTCACCCCTCCACTTT. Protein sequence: CASSLTLGTGSHSPLHF. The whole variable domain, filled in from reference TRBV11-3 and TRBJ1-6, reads EAGVVQSPRYKIIEKKQPVAFWCNPISGHNTLYWYLQNLGQGPELLIRYENEEAVDDSQLPKDRFSAERLKGVDSTLKIQPAELGDSAVYLCASSLTLGTGSHSPLHFGNGTRLTVT.

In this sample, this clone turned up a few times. As DNA, the CDR3 is TGTGCCAGTAGTACTCGACAGGGATACACCTTC. It yields the protein CASSTRQGYTF. The rearrangement links TRBV19 to TRBJ1-2; 7 positions match TRBD1. J gave up 11 bases and V 4 bases, and 4 bases lay outside the gene matches. The CDR3 runs to 11 residues. Germline V gene data show CDR1 as LNHDA and CDR2 as SQIVND (reference sequence).

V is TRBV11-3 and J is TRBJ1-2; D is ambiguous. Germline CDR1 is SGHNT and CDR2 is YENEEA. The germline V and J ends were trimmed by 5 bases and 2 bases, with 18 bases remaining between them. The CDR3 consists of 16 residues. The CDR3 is CASSQVGTALNYGYTF. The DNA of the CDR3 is TGTGCCAGCAGCCAAGTCGGCACGGCCCTAAACTATGGCTACACCTTC.

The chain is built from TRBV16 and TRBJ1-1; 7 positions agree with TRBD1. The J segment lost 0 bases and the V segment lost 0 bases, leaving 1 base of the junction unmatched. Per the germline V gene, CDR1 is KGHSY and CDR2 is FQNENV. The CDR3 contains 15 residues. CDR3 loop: CASSQSGTVNTEAFF. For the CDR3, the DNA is TGTGCCAGCAGCCAATCAGGGACAGTGAACACTGAAGCTTTCTTT.

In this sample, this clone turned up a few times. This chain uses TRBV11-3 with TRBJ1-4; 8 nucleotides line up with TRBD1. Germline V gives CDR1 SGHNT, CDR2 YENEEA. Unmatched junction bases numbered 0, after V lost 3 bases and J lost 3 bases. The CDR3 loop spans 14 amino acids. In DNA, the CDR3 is TGTGCCAGCAGCTTGGGACAGGCTAATGAAAAACTGTTTTTT. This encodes CASSLGQANEKLFF.

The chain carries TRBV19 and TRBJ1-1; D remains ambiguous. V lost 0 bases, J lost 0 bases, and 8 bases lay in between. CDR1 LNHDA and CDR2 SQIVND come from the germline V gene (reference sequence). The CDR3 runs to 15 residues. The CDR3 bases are TGTGCCAGTAGTATAGATCTCAGGATGAACACTGAAGCTTTCTTT. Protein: CASSIDLRMNTEAFF.

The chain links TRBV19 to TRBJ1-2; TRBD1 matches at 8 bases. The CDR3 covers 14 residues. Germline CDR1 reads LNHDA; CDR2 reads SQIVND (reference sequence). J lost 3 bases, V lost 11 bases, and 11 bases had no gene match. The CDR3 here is CASNSRDRYYGYTF. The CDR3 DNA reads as TGTGCCTCTAACTCGCGGGACAGGTACTATGGCTACACCTTC.

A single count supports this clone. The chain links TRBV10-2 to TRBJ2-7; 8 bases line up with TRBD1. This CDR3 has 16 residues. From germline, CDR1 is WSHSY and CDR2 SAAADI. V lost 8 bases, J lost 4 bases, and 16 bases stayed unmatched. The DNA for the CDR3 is TGCGCCAGCGGCCCGGTGTCGGGCAGGGGGCCATACGAGCAGTACTTC. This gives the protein CASGPVSGRGPYEQYF.

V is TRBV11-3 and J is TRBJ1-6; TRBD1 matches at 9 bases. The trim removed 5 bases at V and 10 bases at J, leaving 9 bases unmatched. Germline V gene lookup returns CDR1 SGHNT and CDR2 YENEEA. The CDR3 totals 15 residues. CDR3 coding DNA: TGTGCCAGCAGCGCGCCGGGACAGGGAGGATCACCCCTCCACTTT. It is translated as CASSAPGQGGSPLHF.

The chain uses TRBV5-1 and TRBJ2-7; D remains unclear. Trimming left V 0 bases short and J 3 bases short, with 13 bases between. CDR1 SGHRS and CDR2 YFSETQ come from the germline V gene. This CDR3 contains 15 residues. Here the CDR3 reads CASSLEAGPSYEQYV. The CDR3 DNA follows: TGCGCCAGCAGCTTGGAGGCCGGACCCAGCTACGAGCAGTACGTC.

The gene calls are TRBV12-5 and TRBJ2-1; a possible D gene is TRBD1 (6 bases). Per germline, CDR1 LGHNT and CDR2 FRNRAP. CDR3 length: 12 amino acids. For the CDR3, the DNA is TGTGCCAGCGGATCACAGGGCAATGAGCAGTTCTTC. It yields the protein CASGSQGNEQFF.

In DNA form, the CDR3 reads TGTGCCAGCTCACCACCCCGGGCCCCAGGGCGGGGAGATACGCAGTATTTT. Its translation: CASSPPRAPGRGDTQYF. The chain couples TRBV18 to TRBJ2-3; D might be TRBD2 (6 bases). With 0 bases removed from V and 5 bases from J, the gap between germline ends came to 18 bases. CDR1 and CDR2 (germline): KGHSH, LQKENI. CDR3 size: 17 residues.

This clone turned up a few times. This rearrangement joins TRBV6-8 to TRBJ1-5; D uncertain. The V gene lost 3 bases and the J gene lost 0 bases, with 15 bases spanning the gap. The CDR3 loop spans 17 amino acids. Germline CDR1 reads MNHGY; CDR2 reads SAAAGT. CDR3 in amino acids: CASSYNLGRFSNQPQHF. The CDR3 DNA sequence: TGTGCCAGCAGTTATAATTTGGGCAGGTTTAGCAATCAGCCCCAGCATTTT.

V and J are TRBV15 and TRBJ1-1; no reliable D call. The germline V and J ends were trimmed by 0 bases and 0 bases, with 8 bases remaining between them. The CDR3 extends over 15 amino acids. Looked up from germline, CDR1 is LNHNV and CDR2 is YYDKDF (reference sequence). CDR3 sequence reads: CATSRDRILNTEAFF. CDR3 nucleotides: TGTGCCACCAGCAGAGATCGCATACTGAACACTGAAGCTTTCTTT. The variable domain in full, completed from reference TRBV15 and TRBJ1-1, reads DAMVIQNPRYQVTQFGKPVTLSCSQTLNHNVMYWYQQKSSQAPKLLFHYYDKDFNNEADTPDNFQSRRPNTSFCFLDIRSPGLGDTAMYLCATSRDRILNTEAFFGQGTRLTVV.

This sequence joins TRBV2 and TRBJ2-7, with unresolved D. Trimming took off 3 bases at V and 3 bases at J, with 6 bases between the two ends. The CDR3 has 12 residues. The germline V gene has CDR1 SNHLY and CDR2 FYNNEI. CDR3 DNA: TGTGCCAGCAGTGAGTCAATCTACGAGCAGTACTTC. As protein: CASSESIYEQYF.

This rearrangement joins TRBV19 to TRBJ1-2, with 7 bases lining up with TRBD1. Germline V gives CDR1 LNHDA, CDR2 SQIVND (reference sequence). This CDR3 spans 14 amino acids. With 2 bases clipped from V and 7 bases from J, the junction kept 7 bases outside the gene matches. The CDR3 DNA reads TGTGCCAGTAGTATAAACAGGGGAAGGTTTGGCTACACCTTC. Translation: CASSINRGRFGYTF. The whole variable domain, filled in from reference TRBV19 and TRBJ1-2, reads DGGITQSPKYLFRKEGQNVTLSCEQNLNHDAMYWYRQDPGQGLRLIYYSQIVNDFQKGDIAEGYSVSREKKESFPLTVTSAQKNPTAFYLCASSINRGRFGYTFGSGTRLTVV.

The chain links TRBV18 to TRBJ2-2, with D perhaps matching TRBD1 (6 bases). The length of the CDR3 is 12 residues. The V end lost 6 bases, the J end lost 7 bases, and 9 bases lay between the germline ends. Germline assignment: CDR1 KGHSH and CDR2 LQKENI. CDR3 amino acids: CASSLRGGELFF. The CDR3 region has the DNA TGTGCCAGCTCCCTCAGGGGCGGGGAGCTGTTTTTT.

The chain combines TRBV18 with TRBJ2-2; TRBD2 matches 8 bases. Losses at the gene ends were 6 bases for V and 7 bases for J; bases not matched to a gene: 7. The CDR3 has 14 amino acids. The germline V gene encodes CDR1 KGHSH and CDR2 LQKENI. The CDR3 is CASSAGGMFGELFF. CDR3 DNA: TGTGCCAGCTCTGCGGGGGGCATGTTCGGGGAGCTGTTTTTT. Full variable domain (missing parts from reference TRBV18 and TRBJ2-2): NAGVMQNPRHLVRRRGQEARLRCSPMKGHSHVYWYRQLPEEGLKFMVYLQKENIIDESGMPKERFSAEFPKEGPSILRIQQVVRGDSAAYFCASSAGGMFGELFFGEGSRLTVL.